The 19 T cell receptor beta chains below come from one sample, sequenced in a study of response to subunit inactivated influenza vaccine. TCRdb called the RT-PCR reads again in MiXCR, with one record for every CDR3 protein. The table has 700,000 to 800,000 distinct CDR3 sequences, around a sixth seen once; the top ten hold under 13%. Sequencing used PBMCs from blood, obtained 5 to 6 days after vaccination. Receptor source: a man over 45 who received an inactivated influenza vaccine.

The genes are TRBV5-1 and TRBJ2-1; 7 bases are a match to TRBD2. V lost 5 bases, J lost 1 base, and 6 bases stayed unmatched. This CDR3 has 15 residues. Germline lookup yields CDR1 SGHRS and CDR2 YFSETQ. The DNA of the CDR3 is TGCGCCAGCAGAGTCGAGGGAGGGTCCTACAATGAGCAGTTCTTC. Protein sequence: CASRVEGGSYNEQFF.

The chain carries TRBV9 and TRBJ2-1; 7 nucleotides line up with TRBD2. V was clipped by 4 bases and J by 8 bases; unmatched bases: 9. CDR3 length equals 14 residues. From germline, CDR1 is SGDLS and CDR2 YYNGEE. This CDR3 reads CASSSTGLVDEQFF. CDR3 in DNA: TGTGCCAGCAGCAGTACTGGACTAGTCGATGAGCAGTTCTTC.

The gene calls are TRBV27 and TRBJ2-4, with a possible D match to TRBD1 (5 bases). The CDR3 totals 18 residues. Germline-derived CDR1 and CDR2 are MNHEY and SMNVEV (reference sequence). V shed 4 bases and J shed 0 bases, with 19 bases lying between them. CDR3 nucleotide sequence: TGTGCCAGCAGTTCTCCTCGGAGCCAGGGTAAAGCCAAAAACATTCAGTACTTC. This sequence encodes CASSSPRSQGKAKNIQYF.

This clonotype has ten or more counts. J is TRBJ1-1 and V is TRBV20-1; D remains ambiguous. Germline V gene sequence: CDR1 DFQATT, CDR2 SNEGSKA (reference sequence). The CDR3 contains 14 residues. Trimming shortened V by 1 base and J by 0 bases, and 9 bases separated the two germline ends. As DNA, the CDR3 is TGCAGTGCTAGAGTTATCCAACTGAACACTGAAGCTTTCTTT. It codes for CSARVIQLNTEAFF.

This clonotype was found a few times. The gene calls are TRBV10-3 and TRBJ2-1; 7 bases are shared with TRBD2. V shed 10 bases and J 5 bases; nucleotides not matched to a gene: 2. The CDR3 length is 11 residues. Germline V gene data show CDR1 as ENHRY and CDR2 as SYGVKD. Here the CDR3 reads CATGLNNEQFF. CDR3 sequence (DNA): TGTGCCACGGGACTAAACAATGAGCAGTTCTTC.

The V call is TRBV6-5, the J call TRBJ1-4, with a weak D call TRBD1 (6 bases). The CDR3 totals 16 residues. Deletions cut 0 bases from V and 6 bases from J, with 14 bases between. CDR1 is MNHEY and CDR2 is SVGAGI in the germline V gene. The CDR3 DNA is TGTGCCAGCAGTTACTCGAGACTGGGGGGCGATGAAAAACTGTTTTTT. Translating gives CASSYSRLGGDEKLFF.

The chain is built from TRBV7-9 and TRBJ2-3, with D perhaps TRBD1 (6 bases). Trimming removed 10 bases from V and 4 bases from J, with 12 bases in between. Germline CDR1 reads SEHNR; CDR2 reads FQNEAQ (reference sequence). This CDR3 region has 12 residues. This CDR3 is CATGKGADTQYF. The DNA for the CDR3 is TGTGCCACTGGGAAGGGGGCAGATACGCAGTATTTT.

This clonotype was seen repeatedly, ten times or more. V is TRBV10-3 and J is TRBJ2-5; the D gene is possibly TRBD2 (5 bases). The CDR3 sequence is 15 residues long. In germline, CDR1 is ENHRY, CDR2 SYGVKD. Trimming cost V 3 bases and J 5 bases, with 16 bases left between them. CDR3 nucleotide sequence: TGTGCCATCAGTGACCCTGCGGGCCCCAAGGAGACCCAGTACTTC. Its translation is CAISDPAGPKETQYF.

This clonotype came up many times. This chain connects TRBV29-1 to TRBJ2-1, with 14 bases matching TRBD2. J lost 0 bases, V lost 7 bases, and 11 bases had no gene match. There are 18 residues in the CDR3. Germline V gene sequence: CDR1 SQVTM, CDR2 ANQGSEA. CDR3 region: CSASGLAGGLSSYNEQFF. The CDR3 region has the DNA TGCAGCGCTTCCGGACTAGCGGGAGGTCTAAGCTCCTACAATGAGCAGTTCTTC.

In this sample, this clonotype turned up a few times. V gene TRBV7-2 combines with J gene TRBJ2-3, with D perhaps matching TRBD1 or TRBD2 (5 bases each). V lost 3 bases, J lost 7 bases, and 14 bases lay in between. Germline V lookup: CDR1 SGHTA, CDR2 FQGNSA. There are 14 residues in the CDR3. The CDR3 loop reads CASSFGAIANTQYF. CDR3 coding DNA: TGTGCCAGCAGCTTTGGGGCCATAGCGAATACGCAGTATTTT.

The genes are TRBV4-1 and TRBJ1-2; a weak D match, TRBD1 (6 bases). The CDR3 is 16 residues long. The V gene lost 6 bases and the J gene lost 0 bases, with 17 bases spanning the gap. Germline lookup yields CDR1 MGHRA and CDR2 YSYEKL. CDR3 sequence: CASREPARGANYGYTF. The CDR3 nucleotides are TGCGCCAGCAGGGAGCCGGCCAGGGGTGCTAACTATGGCTACACCTTC.

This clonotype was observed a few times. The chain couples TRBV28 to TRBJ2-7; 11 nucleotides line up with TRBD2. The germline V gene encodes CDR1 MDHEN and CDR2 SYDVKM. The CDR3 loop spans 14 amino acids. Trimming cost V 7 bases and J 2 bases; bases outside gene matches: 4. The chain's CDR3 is CASIGTSGPYEQYF. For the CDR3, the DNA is TGTGCCAGCATTGGGACTAGCGGTCCCTACGAGCAGTACTTC.

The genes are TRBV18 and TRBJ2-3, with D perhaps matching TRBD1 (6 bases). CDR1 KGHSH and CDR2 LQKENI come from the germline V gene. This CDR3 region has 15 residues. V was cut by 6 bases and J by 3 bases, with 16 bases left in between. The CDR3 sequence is CASSPILGATDTQYF. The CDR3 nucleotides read TGTGCCAGCTCCCCTATTCTGGGGGCAACAGATACGCAGTATTTT.

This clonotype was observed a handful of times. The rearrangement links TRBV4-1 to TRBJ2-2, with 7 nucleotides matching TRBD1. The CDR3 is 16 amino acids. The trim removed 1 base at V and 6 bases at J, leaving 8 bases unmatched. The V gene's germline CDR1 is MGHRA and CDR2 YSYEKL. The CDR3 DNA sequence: TGCGCCAGCAGCCAAGCGGACAGGAGCCCCCCCGGGGAGCTGTTTTTT. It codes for CASSQADRSPPGELFF.

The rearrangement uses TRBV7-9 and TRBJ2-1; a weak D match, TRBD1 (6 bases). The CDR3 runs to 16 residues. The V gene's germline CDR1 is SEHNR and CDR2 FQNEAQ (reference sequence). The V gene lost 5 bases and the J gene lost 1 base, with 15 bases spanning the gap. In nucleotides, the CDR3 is TGTGCCAGCAGCCTGTCCGGGACAACATCCTACAATGAGCAGTTCTTC. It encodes CASSLSGTTSYNEQFF.

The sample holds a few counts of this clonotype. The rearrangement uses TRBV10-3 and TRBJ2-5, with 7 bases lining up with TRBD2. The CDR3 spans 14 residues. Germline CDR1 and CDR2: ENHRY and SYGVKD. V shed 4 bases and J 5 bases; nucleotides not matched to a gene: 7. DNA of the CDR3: TGTGCCATCAGTGTGGGCGGGGGAGGCGAGACCCAGTACTTC. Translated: CAISVGGGGETQYF.

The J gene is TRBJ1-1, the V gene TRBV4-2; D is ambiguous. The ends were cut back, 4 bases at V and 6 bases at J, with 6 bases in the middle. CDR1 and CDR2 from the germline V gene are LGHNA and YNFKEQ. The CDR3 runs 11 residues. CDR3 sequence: CASSREAEAFF. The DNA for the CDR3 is TGTGCCAGCAGCCGGGAGGCTGAAGCTTTCTTT.

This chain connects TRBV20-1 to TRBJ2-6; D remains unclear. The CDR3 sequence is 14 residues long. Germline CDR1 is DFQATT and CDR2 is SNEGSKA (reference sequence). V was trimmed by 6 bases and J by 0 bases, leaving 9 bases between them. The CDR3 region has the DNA TGCAGTGCGAGCCCTCTCTCTGGGGCCAACGTCCTGACTTTC. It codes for CSASPLSGANVLTF.

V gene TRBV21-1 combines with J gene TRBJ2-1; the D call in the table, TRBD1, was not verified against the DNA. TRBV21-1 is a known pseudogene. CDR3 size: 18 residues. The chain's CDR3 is CASSKVYGGTGTYNEQFF. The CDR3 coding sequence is TGTGCCAGCAGCAAAGTTTATGGGGGGACAGGGACGTACAATGAGCAGTTCTTC.